These 29 T cell receptor beta chains share one sample of origin, sequenced in a study of blood T cell repertoires in COVID-19. This table comes from immunoSEQ multiplex PCR, and its TCRdb copy is limited to in-frame clones, with some not included. The sample has roughly 120,000 clones; 87% are singletons. Material: peripheral blood. These receptors originate from a woman aged 50 to 60 with acute or convalescent COVID-19.

The CDR3 loop reads CASSASGYEQYF. The CDR3 region has the DNA TGTGCCAGCAGCGCTAGCGGCTACGAGCAGTACTTC. The chain carries TRBV7-7 and TRBJ2-7; 7 bases map to TRBD2. The trim removed 5 bases at V and 3 bases at J, leaving 1 base unmatched. Germline V gives CDR1 SSHAT, CDR2 FNYEAQ (reference sequence). The CDR3 runs to 12 residues.

The chain recombines TRBV6-2 or TRBV6-3 with TRBJ2-5; D may be TRBD2 (5 bases). CDR1 is MNHEY, CDR2 SVGEGT, per germline. V lost 2 bases and J lost 4, with 8 bases in between. This CDR3 contains 13 residues. This CDR3 reads CASSYGERETQYF. The CDR3 DNA reads as TGTGCCAGCAGTTACGGGGAGAGAGAGACCCAGTACTTC.

CDR3 bases: TGTGCCAGCAGCTTAGAGGGAGGTCGAAGCTCCTACGAGCAGTACTTC. Its protein is CASSLEGGRSSYEQYF. The rearrangement joins TRBV11-2 to TRBJ2-7; TRBD2 might be the D (6 bases). The CDR3 is 16 amino acids. Germline-derived CDR1 and CDR2 are SGHAT and FQNNGV. Trimming pared 0 bases from V and 0 bases from J, leaving 12 bases between.

The genes are TRBV11-2 and TRBJ2-3, with D possibly being TRBD1 (7 bases). V lost 8 bases and J 3 bases, leaving 15 bases between the germline ends. CDR1 is SGHAT and CDR2 is FQNNGV in the germline V gene. There are 14 residues in the CDR3. CDR3 in DNA: TGTGCCAGCCGCGACCCAGGGGGGACAGATACGCAGTATTTT. This translates into CASRDPGGTDTQYF.

This chain links TRBV12-3 or TRBV12-4 with TRBJ1-5; no firm D call. The V and J ends lost 1 base and 4 bases respectively, with 5 bases between them. The CDR3 runs to 13 residues. The CDR3: CASSLGANQPQHF. The CDR3 nucleotides read TGTGCCAGCAGTTTAGGGGCAAATCAGCCCCAGCATTTT.

CDR3 loop: CASSSGGLAGERNEQFF. The CDR3 nucleotides are TGTGCCAGCAGCTCGGGGGGCCTAGCGGGAGAAAGGAATGAGCAGTTCTTC. The chain recombines TRBV5-4 with TRBJ2-1; TRBD2 aligns across 10 bases. From germline, CDR1 is SGHNT and CDR2 YYREEE (reference sequence). CDR3 length: 17 residues. Unmatched junction bases numbered 13, after V lost 3 bases and J lost 7 bases. The full variable domain, its missing parts supplied by reference TRBV5-4 and TRBJ2-1, is ETGVTQSPTHLIKTRGQQVTLRCSSQSGHNTVSWYQQALGQGPQFIFQYYREEENGRGNFPPRFSGLQFPNYSSELNVNALELDDSALYLCASSSGGLAGERNEQFFGPGTRLTVL.

The V gene is TRBV11-2, the J gene TRBJ1-1, with D possibly matching TRBD1 (5 bases). This CDR3 spans 15 amino acids. CDR1 and CDR2 from the germline V gene are SGHAT and FQNNGV. With 6 bases removed from V and 4 bases from J, the gap between germline ends came to 18 bases. CDR3 amino acids: CASSPIGGRGTEAFF. The CDR3 region has the DNA TGTGCCAGCAGTCCCATCGGGGGTAGGGGCACTGAAGCTTTCTTT.

This sequence joins TRBV6-5 and TRBJ1-2; 9 bases fit TRBD1. V trimming: 8 bases; J trimming: 5 bases; junction bases outside the gene matches: 0. This CDR3 is 11 amino acids long. CDR1 is MNHEY, CDR2 SVGAGI, per germline. The CDR3 DNA reads as TGTGCCAGCGGGACAGGGTATGGCTACACCTTC. This codes for CASGTGYGYTF.

Here the CDR3 DNA reads TGTGCCAGTGCCTCCGCAGGGGTAGAGACCCAGTACTTC. Translation: CASASAGVETQYF. The chain combines TRBV11-2 with TRBJ2-5; tentatively, D is TRBD1 (6 bases). Germline assignment: CDR1 SGHAT and CDR2 FQNNGV. The CDR3 spans 13 residues. Trimming took off 9 bases at V and 4 bases at J, with 15 bases between the two ends.

The chain combines TRBV5-1 with TRBJ2-2; 15 bases align to TRBD2. The CDR3 spans 19 residues. The germline V gene encodes CDR1 SGHRS and CDR2 YFSETQ. V lost 4 bases and J lost 4; bases outside the gene matches: 11. Here the CDR3 reads CASSTLRTSGRAVTGELFF. The CDR3, as DNA: TGCGCCAGCAGCACACTTCGGACTAGCGGGAGGGCCGTCACCGGGGAGCTGTTTTTT.

This clone has just a few counts. The chain links TRBV29-1 to TRBJ2-3; 7 bases line up with TRBD1. The germline CDR1 and CDR2 sequences are SQVTM and ANQGSEA. With 5 bases clipped from V and 4 bases from J, the junction kept 6 bases outside the gene matches. There are 13 residues in the CDR3. CDR3 coding DNA: TGCAGCGTTAGGGGGACAGCTTCAGATACGCAGTATTTT. Translating it yields CSVRGTASDTQYF.

The chain uses TRBV6-5 and TRBJ1-5; TRBD1 matches 7 bases. With V trimmed by 5 bases and J by 5 bases, 6 bases remained unmatched. This CDR3 has 14 amino acids. Germline V gene sequence: CDR1 MNHEY, CDR2 SVGAGI. The CDR3 reads CASSHGQVDQPQHF. CDR3 DNA sequence: TGTGCCAGCAGTCACGGACAGGTCGATCAGCCCCAGCATTTT.

The J gene is TRBJ1-6, the V gene TRBV6-5, with D hard to call. The CDR3 length is 12 residues. Germline V gives CDR1 MNHEY, CDR2 SVGAGI. V was pared by 4 bases and J by 11 bases, with 9 bases between. The chain's CDR3 is CASSSFGAPLHF. The DNA of the CDR3 is TGTGCCAGCAGTTCCTTCGGGGCACCCCTCCACTTT.

The chain has TRBV5-4 and TRBJ2-6; D is undetermined. This CDR3 has 16 amino acids. Germline V lookup: CDR1 SGHNT, CDR2 YYREEE (reference sequence). V was shortened by 0 bases and J by 2 bases, with 9 bases between the two germline ends. The CDR3 DNA sequence: TGTGCCAGCAGCTTGGTGGCCGCCGCTGGGGCCAACGTCCTGACTTTC. Protein: CASSLVAAAGANVLTF.

This chain connects TRBV2 to TRBJ2-6; 7 bases are shared with TRBD1. This CDR3 is built from 14 residues. Germline V gene sequence: CDR1 SNHLY, CDR2 FYNNEI. With 6 bases clipped from V and 2 bases from J, the junction kept 1 base outside the gene matches. CDR3 sequence (DNA): TGTGCCAGCAGCCAGGGGGCTGGGGCCAACGTCCTGACTTTC. It translates to CASSQGAGANVLTF. Supplemented by reference TRBV2 and TRBJ2-6, the full variable domain reads EPEVTQTPSHQVTQMGQEVILRCVPISNHLYFYWYRQILGQKVEFLVSFYNNEISEKSEIFDDQFSVERPDGSNFTLKIRSTKLEDSAMYFCASSQGAGANVLTFGAGSRLTVL.

This chain joins TRBV25-1 and TRBJ1-4, with 10 bases identical to TRBD1. J gave up 8 bases and V 4 bases, and 4 bases lay outside the gene matches. Germline CDR1 is MGHDK and CDR2 is SYGVNS. The CDR3 length is 14 residues. DNA for the CDR3: TGTGCCAGCAGTGTGGGGACAGGGGACGAAAAACTGTTTTTT. Its protein product is CASSVGTGDEKLFF.

The chain recombines TRBV6-5 with TRBJ2-7, with 11 bases aligning to TRBD2. The CDR3 length is 14 residues. Germline V gene data show CDR1 as MNHEY and CDR2 as SVGAGI. The CDR3, as DNA: TGTTCCTCGGCGACTAGCGGGGCCTCCTACGAGCAGTACTTC. Translating gives CSSATSGASYEQYF.

This chain links TRBV5-1 with TRBJ2-5; tentative D call: TRBD1 (5 bases). V was clipped by 4 bases and J by 7 bases, with 14 bases between them. The CDR3 is made up of 13 amino acids. The germline CDR1 and CDR2 sequences are SGHRS and YFSETQ. The CDR3 here is CASSPDGQGTQYF. Here the CDR3 DNA reads TGCGCCAGCAGCCCCGATGGGCAGGGGACCCAGTACTTC.

The rearrangement uses TRBV7-9 and TRBJ2-7, with D perhaps TRBD1 (5 bases). V lost 5 bases and J lost 4, with 12 bases in between. Germline V CDR1 and CDR2: SEHNR, FQNEAQ (reference sequence). The CDR3 extends over 13 amino acids. CDR3 region: CASSTNQGYEQYF. As DNA, the CDR3 is TGTGCCAGCAGCACAAATCAGGGTTACGAGCAGTACTTC.

V and J are TRBV29-1 and TRBJ2-1; the D gene is possibly TRBD1 (6 bases). Trimming left V 4 bases short and J 8 bases short, with 15 bases between. The CDR3 is 13 residues long. The V gene's germline CDR1 is SQVTM and CDR2 ANQGSEA. The CDR3: CSVVRTARDEQFF. The DNA for the CDR3 is TGCAGCGTTGTCCGGACAGCGAGGGATGAGCAGTTCTTC.

This clone has only one observation. This chain uses TRBV4-1 with TRBJ2-7; possibly TRBD2 for D (6 bases). V was trimmed by 0 bases and J by 2 bases, leaving 14 bases between them. The germline V gene encodes CDR1 MGHRA and CDR2 YSYEKL. The CDR3 has 16 residues. The CDR3 reads CASSQDITGVTYEQYF. The DNA for the CDR3 is TGCGCCAGCAGCCAAGATATCACGGGGGTGACCTACGAGCAGTACTTC.

The V and J genes are TRBV9 and TRBJ1-2; 7 bases map to TRBD1. CDR3 length equals 13 residues. Per germline, CDR1 SGDLS and CDR2 YYNGEE. Losses at the gene ends were 5 bases for V and 4 bases for J; bases not matched to a gene: 5. The chain's CDR3 is CASRGTAFYGYTF. The CDR3, as DNA: TGTGCCAGCAGAGGGACAGCTTTCTATGGCTACACCTTC.

The V gene is TRBV4-3, the J gene TRBJ2-5, with TRBD1 matching 8 bases. V lost 4 bases, J lost 2 bases, and 3 bases stayed unmatched. CDR1 LGHNA and CDR2 YSLEER come from the germline V gene. The CDR3 loop spans 14 amino acids. The CDR3: CASSPDRGQETQYF. As DNA, the CDR3 is TGCGCCAGCAGCCCCGACAGGGGACAAGAGACCCAGTACTTC.

This rearrangement joins TRBV9 to TRBJ2-3, with 9 bases that match TRBD2. This CDR3 is built from 15 residues. V shed 1 base, J shed 3 bases, and the junction held 3 bases outside the gene matches. Germline assignment: CDR1 SGDLS and CDR2 YYNGEE. The chain's CDR3 is CASSVMAGGTDTQYF. The CDR3 DNA sequence: TGTGCCAGCAGCGTAATGGCGGGGGGGACAGATACGCAGTATTTT.

This clone has a single count. The chain links TRBV29-1 to TRBJ1-5, with TRBD1 matching over 7 bases. With 4 bases clipped from V and 5 bases from J, the junction kept 8 bases outside the gene matches. From germline, CDR1 is SQVTM and CDR2 ANQGSEA. The CDR3 totals 14 residues. The DNA for the CDR3 is TGCAGCGTTGCGCAGGGCAGGGGGGATCAGCCCCAGCATTTT. Amino acids: CSVAQGRGDQPQHF.

This chain's CDR3 is CAWSVSRAEKLFF. CDR3 DNA sequence: TGTGCCTGGAGTGTCTCCAGGGCTGAAAAACTGTTTTTT. J is TRBJ1-4 and V is TRBV30, with D possibly TRBD1 on 5 matching bases. This CDR3 comprises 13 residues. Germline loops: CDR1 GTSNPN, CDR2 SVGIG (reference sequence). Trimming removed 0 bases from V and 7 bases from J, with 9 bases in between. The variable domain in full, completed from reference TRBV30 and TRBJ1-4, reads SQTIHQWPATLVQPVGSPLSLECTVEGTSNPNLYWYRQAAGRGLQLLFYSVGIGQISSEVPQNLSASRPQDRQFILSSKKLLLSDSGFYLCAWSVSRAEKLFFGSGTQLSVL.

This chain joins TRBV27 and TRBJ1-4; D is perhaps TRBD1 (5 bases). Trimming pared 5 bases from V and 12 bases from J, leaving 19 bases between. CDR1 MNHEY and CDR2 SMNVEV come from the germline V gene (reference sequence). The CDR3 length is 14 residues. CDR3 in DNA: TGTGCCAGCAGTCCTTTCGCTCGGGGGGGGGAACTGTTTTTT. Its protein is CASSPFARGGELFF.

The V gene is TRBV4-3, the J gene TRBJ1-2, with D hard to call. V shed 0 bases and J shed 5 bases, with 10 bases lying between them. This CDR3 contains 14 residues. Germline V gene sequence: CDR1 LGHNA, CDR2 YSLEER. The CDR3 nucleotides are TGCGCCAGCAGCCAAGATCTGGGCGGGTATGGCTACACCTTC. Protein product: CASSQDLGGYGYTF.

V and J are TRBV18 and TRBJ1-3; perhaps TRBD1 as D (6 bases). Trimming removed 5 bases from V and 4 bases from J, with 12 bases in between. The germline CDR1 and CDR2 sequences are KGHSH and LQKENI. This CDR3 spans 14 amino acids. The CDR3 is CASSGTGTGNTIYF. The CDR3 DNA sequence: TGTGCCAGCTCAGGCACAGGGACCGGAAACACCATATATTTT.